The rows below give T cell receptor beta chains drawn from one sample of a study of blood T cell repertoires in COVID-19. The assay was immunoSEQ multiplex PCR, and TCRdb's table has in-frame clones only and misses some. The sample has tens of thousands of clones; roughly 83% are singletons. The source material was peripheral blood. Receptors originate from a man aged 30 to 45 with COVID-19, enrolled during active disease. Both conserved end residues are part of each CDR3. The order of the fields is J gene, clone size, CDR3 length, D gene, V gene, CDR3 DNA, CDR3 protein. A D gene is named only where the DNA matches it firmly. A row's size may be missing; if present it is once, few, many or a size class.

j_gene: TRBJ2-7
abundance: -
len: 12
d_gene: -
v_gene: TRBV5-6
CDR3nt: TGTGCCAGCAGCTCCTTAACCTACGAGCAGTACTTC
CDR3aa: CASSSLTYEQYF

j_gene: TRBJ1-5
abundance: -
len: 17
d_gene: -
v_gene: TRBV2
CDR3nt: TGTGCCAGCAGTCTAGGGCGAGGCAGGGCATCTGGTCAGCCCCAGCATTTT
CDR3aa: CASSLGRGRASGQPQHF

j_gene: TRBJ2-7
abundance: -
len: 13
d_gene: -
v_gene: TRBV10-2
CDR3nt: TGCGCCAGCAGTGAGCAGGGGTCCGGCGAGCAGTACTTC
CDR3aa: CASSEQGSGEQYF

j_gene: TRBJ1-1
abundance: -
len: 14
d_gene: -
v_gene: TRBV15
CDR3nt: TGTGCCACCAGCAGAACAGGGTCGGACACTGAAGCTTTCTTT
CDR3aa: CATSRTGSDTEAFF

j_gene: TRBJ1-1
abundance: -
len: 13
d_gene: -
v_gene: TRBV5-5
CDR3nt: TGTGCCAGCAGGGTTACGGTGAACACTGAAGCTTTCTTT
CDR3aa: CASRVTVNTEAFF

j_gene: TRBJ2-5
abundance: -
len: 16
d_gene: TRBD2
v_gene: TRBV5-1
CDR3nt: TGCGCCAGCAGCTTTGAGACTAGCGGGCTCCCAGAGGCCCAGTACTTC
CDR3aa: CASSFETSGLPEAQYF

j_gene: TRBJ2-3
abundance: few
len: 13
d_gene: TRBD2
v_gene: TRBV27
CDR3nt: TGTGCCAGCAGTTTACGGGAGGGAGATACGCAGTATTTT
CDR3aa: CASSLREGDTQYF

j_gene: TRBJ1-5
abundance: -
len: 14
d_gene: -
v_gene: TRBV19
CDR3nt: TGTGCCAGTAATGGCAGGTTTAGCAATCAGCCCCAGCATTTT
CDR3aa: CASNGRFSNQPQHF

j_gene: TRBJ2-2
abundance: -
len: 15
d_gene: -
v_gene: TRBV7-3
CDR3nt: TGTGCCAGCAGCAAACGACGGCGGGACACCGGGGAGCTGTTTTTT
CDR3aa: CASSKRRRDTGELFF

j_gene: TRBJ2-7
abundance: -
len: 14
d_gene: TRBD1
v_gene: TRBV27
CDR3nt: TGTGCCAGCAGTTCCTACAGGGGGAAGTACGAGCAGTACTTC
CDR3aa: CASSSYRGKYEQYF

j_gene: TRBJ2-7
abundance: -
len: 13
d_gene: -
v_gene: TRBV9
CDR3nt: TGTGCCAGCAGCGTGGCTGAAACCTACGAGCAGTACTTC
CDR3aa: CASSVAETYEQYF

j_gene: TRBJ2-3
abundance: -
len: 15
d_gene: -
v_gene: TRBV7-2
CDR3nt: TGTGCCAGCAGCACGGCGGGTGGTAGCACAGATACGCAGTATTTT
CDR3aa: CASSTAGGSTDTQYF

j_gene: TRBJ1-2
abundance: -
len: 16
d_gene: -
v_gene: TRBV7-9
CDR3nt: TGTGCCAGCAGCCCACGCCGACAGGCTCCTAACTATGGCTACACCTTC
CDR3aa: CASSPRRQAPNYGYTF

j_gene: TRBJ2-7
abundance: once
len: 15
d_gene: TRBD2
v_gene: TRBV14
CDR3nt: TGTGCCAGCAGCCAGGGCGGACTAGCGAGAAACGAGCAGTACTTC
CDR3aa: CASSQGGLARNEQYF

j_gene: TRBJ1-2
abundance: -
len: 13
d_gene: -
v_gene: TRBV6-1
CDR3nt: TGTGCCAGCAGTGACAGGGTAAACTATGGCTACACCTTC
CDR3aa: CASSDRVNYGYTF

j_gene: TRBJ1-2
abundance: -
len: 13
d_gene: -
v_gene: TRBV6-4
CDR3nt: TGTGCCAGCGGACAGACAGGCAGCTATGGCTACACCTTC
CDR3aa: CASGQTGSYGYTF

j_gene: TRBJ2-5
abundance: -
len: 12
d_gene: -
v_gene: TRBV7-2
CDR3nt: TGTGCCAGCAGCTTAGCCCGGGAGACCCAGTACTTC
CDR3aa: CASSLARETQYF

j_gene: TRBJ2-7
abundance: -
len: 15
d_gene: -
v_gene: TRBV11-2
CDR3nt: TGTGCCAGCAGCTTAGCCAGGCGGGCCGCCTACGAGCAGTACTTC
CDR3aa: CASSLARRAAYEQYF

j_gene: TRBJ1-5
abundance: -
len: 15
d_gene: TRBD1
v_gene: TRBV28
CDR3nt: TGTGCCAGCAGTTTATTCAGGGGGCAAGGTCAGCCCCAGCATTTT
CDR3aa: CASSLFRGQGQPQHF

j_gene: TRBJ2-1
abundance: -
len: 15
d_gene: -
v_gene: TRBV4-3
CDR3nt: TGCGCCAGCAGCCAAGACGGGACTTATTACAATGAGCAGTTCTTC
CDR3aa: CASSQDGTYYNEQFF

j_gene: TRBJ2-3
abundance: -
len: 15
d_gene: TRBD2
v_gene: TRBV30
CDR3nt: TGTGCCTGGAGTATCAGCGGGGGCAGCACAGATACGCAGTATTTT
CDR3aa: CAWSISGGSTDTQYF

j_gene: TRBJ1-4
abundance: few
len: 14
d_gene: -
v_gene: TRBV10-3
CDR3nt: TGTGCCATCGGGGAGACAGGAACTAATGAAAAACTGTTTTTT
CDR3aa: CAIGETGTNEKLFF

j_gene: TRBJ1-5
abundance: -
len: 13
d_gene: -
v_gene: TRBV7-8
CDR3nt: TGTGCCAGCAGCTCCGACGGGTATCAGCCCCAGCATTTT
CDR3aa: CASSSDGYQPQHF

j_gene: TRBJ1-1
abundance: few
len: 12
d_gene: -
v_gene: TRBV10-2
CDR3nt: TGCGCCAGCAGGCAGGGGAGCACTGAAGCTTTCTTT
CDR3aa: CASRQGSTEAFF

j_gene: TRBJ2-1
abundance: once
len: 12
d_gene: -
v_gene: TRBV10-1
CDR3nt: TGCGCCAGCAGTGAAGTGCAGGATGAGCAGTTCTTC
CDR3aa: CASSEVQDEQFF

j_gene: TRBJ2-2
abundance: many
len: 14
d_gene: TRBD1
v_gene: TRBV6-4
CDR3nt: TGTGCCAGCAGTGACGGACAGGGGGCCGGGGAGCTGTTTTTT
CDR3aa: CASSDGQGAGELFF

j_gene: TRBJ1-5
abundance: once
len: 14
d_gene: -
v_gene: TRBV2
CDR3nt: TGTGCCAGCGGTTCCCAGGGCGAGGTTCAGCCCCAGCATTTT
CDR3aa: CASGSQGEVQPQHF

j_gene: TRBJ2-7
abundance: -
len: 13
d_gene: -
v_gene: TRBV4-1
CDR3nt: TGCGCCAGCAGCCAGATAGGAGGATACGAGCAGTACTTC
CDR3aa: CASSQIGGYEQYF

j_gene: TRBJ2-3
abundance: -
len: 14
d_gene: -
v_gene: TRBV28
CDR3nt: TGTGCCAGCAGTTCGTACAGGCGCACAGATACGCAGTATTTT
CDR3aa: CASSSYRRTDTQYF

j_gene: TRBJ2-1
abundance: -
len: 15
d_gene: -
v_gene: TRBV7-9
CDR3nt: TGTGCCAGCAGCCCTAGCGTTTTAGAGGGCAATGAGCAGTTCTTC
CDR3aa: CASSPSVLEGNEQFF

j_gene: TRBJ2-1
abundance: -
len: 14
d_gene: -
v_gene: TRBV10-3
CDR3nt: TGTGCCACCCGAGGAGTCGAATCCCTCAATGAGCAGTTCTTC
CDR3aa: CATRGVESLNEQFF

j_gene: TRBJ2-2
abundance: -
len: 12
d_gene: TRBD2
v_gene: TRBV7-2
CDR3nt: TGTGCCAGCAGCTTTGGGACTAGGGAGCTGTTTTTT
CDR3aa: CASSFGTRELFF

j_gene: TRBJ1-1
abundance: -
len: 12
d_gene: -
v_gene: TRBV6-5
CDR3nt: TGTGCCCATTCGGAGGGGAACACTGAAGCTTTCTTT
CDR3aa: CAHSEGNTEAFF

j_gene: TRBJ1-5
abundance: -
len: 15
d_gene: -
v_gene: TRBV28
CDR3nt: TGTGCCAGCACCCTAGGGGGGGGCGGCGGTCAGCCCCAGCATTTT
CDR3aa: CASTLGGGGGQPQHF

j_gene: TRBJ1-4
abundance: -
len: 17
d_gene: TRBD1
v_gene: TRBV9
CDR3nt: TGTGCCAGCAGCGTAGATCGGACAGGGGTAACTAATGAAAAACTGTTTTTT
CDR3aa: CASSVDRTGVTNEKLFF

j_gene: TRBJ1-5
abundance: -
len: 15
d_gene: -
v_gene: TRBV2
CDR3nt: TGTGCCAGCCAACAGGAATCCTATAGCAATCAGCCCCAGCATTTT
CDR3aa: CASQQESYSNQPQHF

j_gene: TRBJ2-7
abundance: -
len: 16
d_gene: TRBD2
v_gene: TRBV3-1/TRBV3-2
CDR3nt: TGTGCCAGCAGCCAAGACTTGGCTAGCGGGTACTACGAGCAGTACTTC
CDR3aa: CASSQDLASGYYEQYF

j_gene: TRBJ1-6
abundance: many
len: 16
d_gene: -
v_gene: TRBV3-1/TRBV3-2
CDR3nt: TGTGCCAGCAGCCAAAGCACGAAAGGATGGAGTTCACCCCTCCACTTT
CDR3aa: CASSQSTKGWSSPLHF

j_gene: TRBJ2-1
abundance: -
len: 12
d_gene: -
v_gene: TRBV12-5
CDR3nt: TGTGCTAGTGGTACAAATCAAGATGAGCAGTTCTTC
CDR3aa: CASGTNQDEQFF

j_gene: TRBJ2-2
abundance: -
len: 15
d_gene: -
v_gene: TRBV28
CDR3nt: TGTGCCAGCAGTCCGTATGCCGGGAACACCGGGGAGCTGTTTTTT
CDR3aa: CASSPYAGNTGELFF

j_gene: TRBJ2-1
abundance: -
len: 15
d_gene: -
v_gene: TRBV5-1
CDR3nt: TGCGCCAGCAGGTCTGTCTCCGGGACTCTCAATGAGCAGTTCTTC
CDR3aa: CASRSVSGTLNEQFF

j_gene: TRBJ2-7
abundance: -
len: 14
d_gene: TRBD1
v_gene: TRBV6-5
CDR3nt: TGTGCCAGCAGTTCCCGGGACAGGACCTACGAGCAGTACTTC
CDR3aa: CASSSRDRTYEQYF

j_gene: TRBJ1-1
abundance: -
len: 14
d_gene: TRBD1
v_gene: TRBV9
CDR3nt: TGTGCCAGCAGCCCCGACCAGGGGGCCGCTGAAGCTTTCTTT
CDR3aa: CASSPDQGAAEAFF

j_gene: TRBJ1-5
abundance: -
len: 14
d_gene: TRBD1
v_gene: TRBV11-2
CDR3nt: TGTGCCAGCAGCCCTGGGACAGGGAATCAGCCCCAGCATTTT
CDR3aa: CASSPGTGNQPQHF

j_gene: TRBJ2-3
abundance: once
len: 18
d_gene: TRBD2
v_gene: TRBV7-3
CDR3nt: TGTGCCAGCAGCAGGAAGCGACTAGCGGGAGGGGGGGACGATACGCAGTATTTT
CDR3aa: CASSRKRLAGGGDDTQYF

j_gene: TRBJ1-1
abundance: -
len: 16
d_gene: -
v_gene: TRBV18
CDR3nt: TGTGCCAGCTCACCAGGCCAACGGGGGGGGAACACTGAAGCTTTCTTT
CDR3aa: CASSPGQRGGNTEAFF

j_gene: TRBJ1-2
abundance: -
len: 16
d_gene: TRBD1
v_gene: TRBV19
CDR3nt: TGTGCCAGTATTAAGGGGACAGACGGCAGGGACTATGGCTACACCTTC
CDR3aa: CASIKGTDGRDYGYTF

j_gene: TRBJ1-2
abundance: -
len: 15
d_gene: -
v_gene: TRBV19
CDR3nt: TGTGCCAGTAGTATAGGAGTACAGCCCGACTATGGCTACACCTTC
CDR3aa: CASSIGVQPDYGYTF

j_gene: TRBJ2-3
abundance: -
len: 18
d_gene: TRBD2
v_gene: TRBV28
CDR3nt: TGTGCCAGCAGCACCCGCCGGGCTAGCGGAGCTATCACAGATACGCAGTATTTT
CDR3aa: CASSTRRASGAITDTQYF

j_gene: TRBJ2-5
abundance: -
len: 16
d_gene: TRBD2
v_gene: TRBV7-6
CDR3nt: TGTGCCAGCAGTCTACTAGCGGGAGGGCCTGGAGAGACCCAGTACTTC
CDR3aa: CASSLLAGGPGETQYF

j_gene: TRBJ2-2
abundance: -
len: 15
d_gene: TRBD1
v_gene: TRBV2
CDR3nt: TGTGCCAGCAGATCGGACAGGGGAAGGGCCGGGGAGCTGTTTTTT
CDR3aa: CASRSDRGRAGELFF